What follows are 13 T cell receptor beta chains derived from one specimen sequenced in a study of T and B cells in COVID-19 patients. Each TRB amplification used roughly 250-550 ng of genomic DNA from blood. BIOMED2 TRB-A/B primer pools were used in multiplex TRB PCR. In TCRdb, the multiplex PCR reads were re-called with MiXCR into one record per CDR3 protein. The sample has some 15,000 distinct CDR3 sequences; approximately 26% are singletons. Material for sequencing was blood. The source is a human donor who had recovered from COVID-19.

This clonotype appeared a few times. This rearrangement joins TRBV19 to TRBJ1-3; TRBD1 matches at 10 bases. CDR1 and CDR2 from the germline V gene are LNHDA and SQIVND (reference sequence). The CDR3 runs to 16 residues. This chain's CDR3 is CGTGTGAPLSGNTIYF. The CDR3 nucleotides read TGTGGGACCGGGACAGGGGCCCCCCTCTCTGGAAACACCATATATTTT.

This clonotype was observed many times. The chain joins TRBV12-3 or TRBV12-4 to TRBJ1-3; 7 bases match TRBD1. With V trimmed by 3 bases and J by 8 bases, 10 bases remained unmatched. This CDR3 spans 15 amino acids. The CDR3 is CASSLGQSASDTIYF. DNA of the CDR3: TGTGCCAGCAGTTTGGGACAGTCCGCCAGCGACACCATATATTTT.

The rearrangement uses TRBV6-2 or TRBV6-3 and TRBJ2-7, with D tentatively TRBD2 (5 bases). V was clipped by 6 bases and J by 3 bases, with 15 bases between them. The CDR3 has 14 residues. Germline V gene lookup returns CDR1 MNHEY and CDR2 SVGEGT. The CDR3 loop reads CASRDSGIFYEQYF. As DNA, the CDR3 is TGTGCCAGCAGGGACTCGGGAATCTTCTACGAGCAGTACTTC.

This clonotype is medium-sized (0.01 to 0.1%) in the sample. CDR3 coding DNA: TGTGCCAGCAGCAGAAACCTGGGTGGGGAGCTGTTTTTT. The encoded protein is CASSRNLGGELFF. The chain joins TRBV6-1 to TRBJ2-2; D is unresolved. Trimming left V 6 bases short and J 8 bases short, with 13 bases between. CDR1 and CDR2 from the germline V gene are MNHNS and SASEGT. The CDR3 has 13 amino acids.

In its sample, this clonotype is medium-sized. The chain has TRBV19 and TRBJ2-2; D remains ambiguous. V lost 1 base and J lost 6, with 9 bases in between. This CDR3 spans 14 amino acids. CDR1 and CDR2 (germline): LNHDA, SQIVND (reference sequence). CDR3 coding DNA: TGTGCCAGTAGTATAGCAGCGAGGCCCGGGGAGCTGTTTTTT. Translating it yields CASSIAARPGELFF.

This clonotype was detected a few times. V is TRBV12-3 or TRBV12-4 and J is TRBJ2-7, with D perhaps matching TRBD1 (6 bases). The CDR3 length is 13 residues. Trimming pared 6 bases from V and 1 base from J, leaving 10 bases between. CDR3 in amino acids: CASRYTGSYEQYF. The CDR3 DNA follows: TGTGCCAGCAGGTATACAGGGTCCTACGAGCAGTACTTC.

The chain links TRBV5-5 to TRBJ1-2, with TRBD1 matching over 10 bases. CDR1 and CDR2 from the germline V gene are SGHKS and YYEKEE (reference sequence). This CDR3 comprises 15 residues. V lost 2 bases and J lost 7; bases outside the gene matches: 8. The CDR3 DNA reads TGTGCCAGCAGCTTAGACGGGACAGGGGATCGTGGCTACACCTTC. Translated, it gives CASSLDGTGDRGYTF.

The J gene is TRBJ2-3, the V gene TRBV20-1, with no clear D. Germline assignment: CDR1 DFQATT and CDR2 SNEGSKA (reference sequence). V dropped 7 bases and J dropped 3 bases, with 11 bases sitting between them. There are 12 residues in the CDR3. The CDR3 loop reads CSVRRKTDTQYF. The CDR3 DNA sequence: TGCAGTGTAAGGCGGAAGACAGATACGCAGTATTTT.

As concerns this clonotype: A much larger clonotype is one base distant, so this may be a read error. The genes are TRBV19 and TRBJ1-1; 7 bases align to TRBD1. V lost 3 bases and J lost 0; bases outside the gene matches: 10. The V gene's germline CDR1 is LNHDA and CDR2 SQIVND (reference sequence). The CDR3 extends over 17 amino acids. CDR3 DNA sequence: TGTGCCAGTAGTATCTATACAGGGGCCGGTCTGAACACTGAAGCTTTCTTT. This codes for CASSIYTGAGLNTEAFF.

This clonotype is medium-sized by share. This chain links TRBV19 with TRBJ2-5; 7 nucleotides align to TRBD1. After removal of 1 base from V and 0 bases from J, the junction contained 5 bases not matched to a gene. This CDR3 spans 16 amino acids. The germline CDR1 and CDR2 sequences are LNHDA and SQIVND (reference sequence). The CDR3 spells CASSIGQGVDQETQYF. CDR3 coding DNA: TGTGCCAGTAGTATAGGACAGGGAGTAGACCAAGAGACCCAGTACTTC.

The chain has TRBV10-3 and TRBJ2-3, with TRBD2 matching 10 bases. V shed 7 bases and J 6 bases; nucleotides not matched to a gene: 10. The germline V gene encodes CDR1 ENHRY and CDR2 SYGVKD. This CDR3 has 15 residues. CDR3 region: CAIKKREGGEDTQYF. CDR3 in DNA: TGTGCCATCAAGAAGCGGGAGGGCGGTGAGGATACGCAGTATTTT.

This clonotype qualifies as medium-sized. The genes are TRBV6-1 and TRBJ2-3, with D perhaps TRBD1 (6 bases). The length of the CDR3 is 14 residues. Between the trimmed V and J ends, which lost 3 bases and 6 bases, there was a span of 13 bases. From germline, CDR1 is MNHNS and CDR2 SASEGT. The CDR3 is CASSERQGPDTQYF. The CDR3 DNA is TGTGCCAGCAGTGAGAGGCAGGGGCCCGATACGCAGTATTTT.

The chain carries TRBV5-1 and TRBJ2-2, with D unresolved. V lost 0 bases, J lost 0 bases, and 12 bases lay in between. The germline CDR1 and CDR2 sequences are SGHRS and YFSETQ. CDR3 length equals 17 residues. Here the CDR3 reads CASSLAGTYSNTGELFF. The DNA for the CDR3 is TGCGCCAGCAGCTTGGCCGGTACATATTCGAACACCGGGGAGCTGTTTTTT.